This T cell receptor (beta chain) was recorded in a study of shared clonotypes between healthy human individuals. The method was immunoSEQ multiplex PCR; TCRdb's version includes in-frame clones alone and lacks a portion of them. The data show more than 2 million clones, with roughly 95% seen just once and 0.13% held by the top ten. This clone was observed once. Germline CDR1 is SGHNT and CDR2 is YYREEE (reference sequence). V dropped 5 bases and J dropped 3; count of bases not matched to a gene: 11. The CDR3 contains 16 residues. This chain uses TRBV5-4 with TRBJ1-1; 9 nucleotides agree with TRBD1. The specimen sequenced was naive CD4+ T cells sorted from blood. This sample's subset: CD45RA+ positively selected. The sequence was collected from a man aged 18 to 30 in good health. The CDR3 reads CASRSRTGVRYTEAFF. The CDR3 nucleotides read TGTGCCAGCAGAAGTCGGACAGGGGTAAGGTACACTGAAGCTTTCTTT.